Below, 8 T cell receptor beta chains from the same sample are listed, as sequenced in a study of T cell repertoires in cytomegalovirus infection. TCRdb reprocessed the reads via MiXCR and lists one record per CDR3 protein. The sample includes fewer than 850,000 distinct CDR3 sequences, roughly 29% of them seen just once. No antigen is known for these receptors. The input for sequencing was cultured CD8+ T cells from PBMCs, taken from culture after CMV antigen stimulation. Receptor source: a human donor in good health (CMV status not recorded). Some clones in this sample may be carry-over from other donors' samples.

Here the CDR3 DNA reads TGTGCCAGCCCGGCGGCAGATACGCAGTATTTT. It encodes CASPAADTQYF. V and J are TRBV2 and TRBJ2-3, with D hard to call. CDR1 and CDR2 (germline): SNHLY, FYNNEI. V lost 8 bases and J 4 bases, leaving 7 bases between the germline ends. The CDR3 is made up of 11 amino acids.

This rearrangement joins TRBV19 to TRBJ1-1; D not resolved. Germline V gene data show CDR1 as LNHDA and CDR2 as SQIVND (reference sequence). Trimming removed 1 base from V and 10 bases from J, with 19 bases in between. This CDR3 has 15 residues. CDR3 bases: TGTGCCAGTAGTATAGGATTAGAAGGGCCTCTCGGAGCTTTCTTT. Protein sequence: CASSIGLEGPLGAFF.

The V and J genes are TRBV19 and TRBJ1-1; possibly TRBD1 for D (6 bases). V gave up 9 bases and J gave up 5 bases, with 10 bases separating them. The CDR3 extends over 11 amino acids. Germline CDR1 is LNHDA and CDR2 is SQIVND (reference sequence). CDR3 nucleotides: TGTGCCAGCAGGGGAATTACTGAAGCTTTCTTT. It codes for CASRGITEAFF.

This chain joins TRBV7-9 and TRBJ1-4; 8 nucleotides align to TRBD1. This CDR3 comprises 14 residues. Germline V gene sequence: CDR1 SEHNR, CDR2 FQNEAQ (reference sequence). J lost 7 bases, V lost 11 bases, and 12 bases had no gene match. CDR3 residues: CASRGGQEIEKLFF. The CDR3 coding sequence is TGTGCCTCTCGGGGGGGACAGGAGATTGAAAAACTGTTTTTT.

This clonotype was found a few times. The gene calls are TRBV6-2 or TRBV6-3 and TRBJ1-6; 10 nucleotides agree with TRBD1. The CDR3 is 17 residues long. CDR1 and CDR2 from the germline V gene are MNHEY and SVGEGT. With 5 bases clipped from V and 5 bases from J, the junction kept 9 bases outside the gene matches. CDR3 region: CASSRDRGRTNNSPLHF. DNA for the CDR3: TGTGCCAGCAGTCGAGACAGGGGGCGTACAAATAATTCACCCCTCCACTTT.

This chain uses TRBV4-1 with TRBJ2-5; 9 bases are a match to TRBD2. Per the germline V gene, CDR1 is MGHRA and CDR2 is YSYEKL. The length of the CDR3 is 19 residues. With 0 bases clipped from V and 1 base from J, the junction kept 12 bases outside the gene matches. CDR3: CASSQEGRGGTALQETQYF. CDR3 sequence (DNA): TGCGCCAGCAGCCAAGAGGGGCGGGGGGGCACCGCCCTCCAAGAGACCCAGTACTTC.

V and J are TRBV10-2 and TRBJ2-3; the D is unclear. CDR3 length: 15 residues. Germline V gene sequence: CDR1 WSHSY, CDR2 SAAADI. Trimming left V 6 bases short and J 0 bases short, with 13 bases between. The CDR3 DNA reads as TGCGCCAGCAGGGACGCGCGCCAGAGCACAGATACGCAGTATTTT. It codes for CASRDARQSTDTQYF.

The chain combines TRBV6-6 with TRBJ2-3, with D maybe TRBD2 (6 bases). Trimming stripped 5 bases from V and 2 bases from J, with 17 bases between. The CDR3 is 16 residues long. Germline lookup yields CDR1 MNHNY and CDR2 SVGAGI (reference sequence). CDR3 sequence (DNA): TGTGCCAGCAGTGGACTACGGCAGGGCGCCACAGATACGCAGTATTTT. Its protein product is CASSGLRQGATDTQYF.